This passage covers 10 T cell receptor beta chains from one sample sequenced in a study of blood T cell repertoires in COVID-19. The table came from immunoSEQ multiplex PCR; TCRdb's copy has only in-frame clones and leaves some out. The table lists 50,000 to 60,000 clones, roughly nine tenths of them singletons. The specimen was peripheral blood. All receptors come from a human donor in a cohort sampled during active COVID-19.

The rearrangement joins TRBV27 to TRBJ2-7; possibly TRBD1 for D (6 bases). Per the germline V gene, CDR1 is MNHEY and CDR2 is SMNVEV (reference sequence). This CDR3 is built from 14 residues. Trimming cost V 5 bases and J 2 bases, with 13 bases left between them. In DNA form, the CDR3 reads TGTGCCAGCAGTATTGGGGGCGTCGCCTACGAGCAGTACTTC. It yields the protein CASSIGGVAYEQYF.

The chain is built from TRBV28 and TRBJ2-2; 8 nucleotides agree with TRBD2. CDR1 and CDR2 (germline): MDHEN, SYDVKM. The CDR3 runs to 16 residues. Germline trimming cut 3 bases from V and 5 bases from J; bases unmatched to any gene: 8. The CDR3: CASSFPPGGGTGELFF. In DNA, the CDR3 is TGTGCCAGCAGTTTTCCCCCGGGGGGGGGAACCGGGGAGCTGTTTTTT.

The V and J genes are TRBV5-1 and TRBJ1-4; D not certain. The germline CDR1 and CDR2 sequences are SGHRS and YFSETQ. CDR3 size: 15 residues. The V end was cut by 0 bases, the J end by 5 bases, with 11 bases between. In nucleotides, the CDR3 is TGCGCCAGCAGCTTGGGAGGTGCCGGGAATGAAAAACTGTTTTTT. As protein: CASSLGGAGNEKLFF.

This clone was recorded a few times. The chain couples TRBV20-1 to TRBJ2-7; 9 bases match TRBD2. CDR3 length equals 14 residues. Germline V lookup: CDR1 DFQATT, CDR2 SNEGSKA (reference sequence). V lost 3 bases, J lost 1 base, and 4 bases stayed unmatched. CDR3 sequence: CSASGLAGSYEQYF. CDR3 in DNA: TGCAGTGCTAGTGGGCTAGCGGGGTCCTACGAGCAGTACTTC.

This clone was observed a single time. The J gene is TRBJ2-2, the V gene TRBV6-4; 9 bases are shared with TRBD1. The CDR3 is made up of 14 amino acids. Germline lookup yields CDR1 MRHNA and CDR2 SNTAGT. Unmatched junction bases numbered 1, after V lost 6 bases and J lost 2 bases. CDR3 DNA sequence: TGTGCCAGCAGGGGACAGGGCAACACCGGGGAGCTGTTTTTT. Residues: CASRGQGNTGELFF.

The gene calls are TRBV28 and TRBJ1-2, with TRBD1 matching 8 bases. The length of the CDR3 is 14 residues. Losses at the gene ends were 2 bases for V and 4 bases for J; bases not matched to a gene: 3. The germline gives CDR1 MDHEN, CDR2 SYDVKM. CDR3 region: CASSLDRGGYGYTF. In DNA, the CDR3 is TGTGCCAGCAGTTTAGACAGGGGAGGCTATGGCTACACCTTC.

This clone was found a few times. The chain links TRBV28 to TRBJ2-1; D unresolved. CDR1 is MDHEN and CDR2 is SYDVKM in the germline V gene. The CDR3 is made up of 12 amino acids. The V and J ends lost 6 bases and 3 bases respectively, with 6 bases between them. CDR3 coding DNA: TGTGCCAGCAGCGGTCTCTACAATGAGCAGTTCTTC. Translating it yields CASSGLYNEQFF. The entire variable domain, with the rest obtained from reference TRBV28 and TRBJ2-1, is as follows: DVKVTQSSRYLVKRTGEKVFLECVQDMDHENMFWYRQDPGLGLRLIYFSYDVKMKEKGDIPEGYSVSREKKERFSLILESASTNQTSMYLCASSGLYNEQFFGPGTRLTVL.

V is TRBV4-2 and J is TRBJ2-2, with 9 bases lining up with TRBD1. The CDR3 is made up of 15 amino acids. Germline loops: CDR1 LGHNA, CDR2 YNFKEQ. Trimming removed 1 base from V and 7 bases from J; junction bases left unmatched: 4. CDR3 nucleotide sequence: TGTGCCAGCAGCCAAGGGACAGGGGCGGACGGGGAGCTGTTTTTT. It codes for CASSQGTGADGELFF.

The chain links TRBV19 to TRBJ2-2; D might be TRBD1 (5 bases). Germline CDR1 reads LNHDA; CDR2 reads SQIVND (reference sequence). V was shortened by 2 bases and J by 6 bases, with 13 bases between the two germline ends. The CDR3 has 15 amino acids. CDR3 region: CASSIQGGIPGELFF. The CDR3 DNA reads TGTGCCAGTAGTATACAGGGCGGAATACCCGGGGAGCTGTTTTTT.

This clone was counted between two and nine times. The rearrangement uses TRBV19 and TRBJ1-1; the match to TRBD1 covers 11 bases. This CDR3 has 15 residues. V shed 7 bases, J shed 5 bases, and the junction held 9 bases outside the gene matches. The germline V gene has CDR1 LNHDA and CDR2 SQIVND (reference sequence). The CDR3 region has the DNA TGTGCCAGTAAGGACAGGGGGCTAAAGGGAACTGAAGCTTTCTTT. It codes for CASKDRGLKGTEAFF.